A single TCR beta chain is shown here with its context. The sample comes from a study of identifying expanded T cells in peripheral blood. Trimming shortened V by 6 bases and J by 2 bases, and 12 bases separated the two germline ends. Germline CDR1 SGHTA, CDR2 FQGNSA. The CDR3 sequence is 14 residues long. Profiled with immunoSEQ multiplex PCR; TCRdb holds only in-frame clones, not every one. The profile shows 75,000 to 95,000 clones, about nine tenths of them singletons. This receptor was identified in a person aged 18-69 years in good health. The sample consisted of blood. This chain links TRBV7-2 with TRBJ2-3; D may be TRBD1 or TRBD2 (6 bases each). CDR3 loop: CASRVGGPTDTQYF. CDR3 bases: TGTGCCAGCAGAGTCGGGGGCCCCACAGATACGCAGTATTTT.